One sample yielded the 26 T cell receptor beta chains listed below, sequenced in a study of cytomegalovirus exposure and HLA in healthy donors. The PCR made use of 60 Vbeta and 13 Jbeta primers. Repertoires were generated with immunoSEQ multiplex PCR, while TCRdb's copy carries only in-frame clones and drops some. The table has fewer than 150,000 clones, more than 75% seen once. Sequenced: PBMCs. These receptors were collected from a man younger than 45 in good health and CMV-seronegative.

The chain uses TRBV6-1 and TRBJ2-1; 11 bases are shared with TRBD1. This CDR3 has 15 amino acids. With V trimmed by 3 bases and J by 8 bases, 6 bases remained unmatched. Germline values: CDR1 MNHNS, CDR2 SASEGT. In DNA, the CDR3 is TGTGCCAGCAGTGACGGAGGACAGGGGGCAGATGAGCAGTTCTTC. Translation gives CASSDGGQGADEQFF.

This clone was counted a single time. The chain has TRBV19 and TRBJ2-7, with 8 positions matching TRBD2. The CDR3 has 15 residues. Trimming cost V 6 bases and J 3 bases; bases outside gene matches: 10. Per germline, CDR1 LNHDA and CDR2 SQIVND (reference sequence). CDR3 sequence (DNA): TGTGCCAGTAGCCCAACCGGGACTAGGAACTACGAGCAGTACTTC. This gives the protein CASSPTGTRNYEQYF.

The chain has TRBV15 and TRBJ2-7; no clear D. This CDR3 contains 16 residues. Trimming cost V 1 base and J 0 bases, with 13 bases left between them. Germline CDR1 reads LNHNV; CDR2 reads YYDKDF (reference sequence). For the CDR3, the DNA is TGTGCCACCAGCAGAGTTGGCGGCGAACGCTCCTACGAGCAGTACTTC. It encodes CATSRVGGERSYEQYF.

The genes are TRBV5-1 and TRBJ2-5, with unresolved D. The J call is uncertain, as TRBJ2-7 better fits the DNA end. CDR3 length: 11 amino acids. CDR1 is SGHRS and CDR2 is YFSETQ in the germline V gene. The CDR3 sequence is CASSASYEQYF. The CDR3, as DNA: TGCGCCAGCTCCGCAAGTTACGAGCAGTACTTC.

The genes are TRBV30 and TRBJ2-3; the D is unclear. This CDR3 is built from 14 residues. CDR1 and CDR2 (germline): GTSNPN, SVGIG (reference sequence). Trimming shortened V by 0 bases and J by 4 bases, and 11 bases separated the two germline ends. The CDR3 region has the DNA TGTGCCTGGAGTGTAAGGAGCCCAGCAGATACGCAGTATTTT. As protein: CAWSVRSPADTQYF.

V and J are TRBV6-6 and TRBJ1-2, with D perhaps TRBD1 (6 bases). V lost 2 bases and J lost 6, with 7 bases in between. Germline CDR1 is MNHNY and CDR2 is SVGAGI (reference sequence). The CDR3 runs 12 residues. CDR3 sequence: CASSYGTNGYTF. In nucleotides, the CDR3 is TGTGCCAGCAGTTACGGGACAAATGGCTACACCTTC.

V usage is TRBV28 and J usage is TRBJ1-6; 8 nucleotides line up with TRBD1. V trimming: 4 bases; J trimming: 6 bases; junction bases outside the gene matches: 8. CDR1 is MDHEN and CDR2 is SYDVKM in the germline V gene. There are 16 residues in the CDR3. The CDR3 protein is CASSSGTGGFNSPLHF. CDR3 coding DNA: TGTGCCAGCAGTTCCGGGACAGGCGGTTTTAATTCACCCCTCCACTTT. The full variable domain, rest sourced from reference TRBV28 and TRBJ1-6, is DVKVTQSSRYLVKRTGEKVFLECVQDMDHENMFWYRQDPGLGLRLIYFSYDVKMKEKGDIPEGYSVSREKKERFSLILESASTNQTSMYLCASSSGTGGFNSPLHFGNGTRLTVT.

The chain links TRBV7-2 to TRBJ2-5, with D possibly TRBD2 on 6 matching bases. Germline-derived CDR1 and CDR2 are SGHTA and FQGNSA. Trimming removed 3 bases from V and 2 bases from J, with 7 bases in between. The CDR3 spans 13 residues. Here the CDR3 reads CASSFAGQETQYF. CDR3 bases: TGTGCCAGCAGCTTTGCGGGGCAAGAGACCCAGTACTTC.

The V and J genes are TRBV4-1 and TRBJ1-2, with D maybe TRBD1 (5 bases). Germline V gene data show CDR1 as MGHRA and CDR2 as YSYEKL. The ends were cut back, 4 bases at V and 1 base at J, with 13 bases in the middle. The CDR3 has 15 residues. The CDR3 DNA is TGCGCCAGCAGCCCTCGCCAGGGTCTTAACTATGGCTACACCTTC. Residues: CASSPRQGLNYGYTF.

J is TRBJ2-7 and V is TRBV7-2, with TRBD1 identical over 12 bases. Germline V gene lookup returns CDR1 SGHTA and CDR2 FQGNSA. V lost 5 bases and J lost 5; bases outside the gene matches: 7. CDR3 length equals 15 residues. The CDR3 loop reads CASSASGTGGNEQYF. In DNA form, the CDR3 reads TGTGCCAGCAGCGCATCCGGGACAGGGGGCAACGAGCAGTACTTC.

This clone occurred once. V gene TRBV18 combines with J gene TRBJ2-7, with D possibly being TRBD1 (6 bases). Germline lookup yields CDR1 KGHSH and CDR2 LQKENI. V shed 2 bases and J shed 2 bases, with 19 bases lying between them. The CDR3 length is 17 residues. The CDR3 DNA is TGTGCCAGCTCACCAAATCCCTCGGCAGGGGCCACCTACGAGCAGTACTTC. Translation: CASSPNPSAGATYEQYF.

The rearrangement links TRBV29-1 to TRBJ1-1; perhaps TRBD1 as D (6 bases). Trimming took off 3 bases at V and 6 bases at J, with 14 bases between the two ends. CDR1 and CDR2 from the germline V gene are SQVTM and ANQGSEA. This CDR3 comprises 13 residues. CDR3 sequence: CSVDLQGFPEAFF. CDR3 nucleotide sequence: TGCAGCGTTGACCTGCAGGGGTTCCCTGAAGCTTTCTTT.

The chain recombines TRBV9 with TRBJ2-7, with 8 bases fitting TRBD1. The V gene end was trimmed by 4 bases and the J gene end by 6 bases; junction bases not matched to a gene: 6. CDR3 length equals 13 residues. Germline V gene data show CDR1 as SGDLS and CDR2 as YYNGEE. The DNA of the CDR3 is TGTGCCAGCAGCAGACAGGGGACAAGCGAGCAGTACTTC. Protein sequence: CASSRQGTSEQYF.

The chain combines TRBV30 with TRBJ1-6; D remains unclear. The CDR3 loop spans 13 amino acids. In germline, CDR1 is GTSNPN, CDR2 SVGIG (reference sequence). Trimming removed 0 bases from V and 6 bases from J, with 6 bases in between. The CDR3 DNA sequence: TGTGCCTGGAGTGTCCAGATTAATTCACCCCTCCACTTT. Its protein is CAWSVQINSPLHF.

This chain connects TRBV7-8 to TRBJ2-5; 8 nucleotides align to TRBD1. After removal of 4 bases from V and 3 bases from J, the junction contained 4 bases not matched to a gene. This CDR3 comprises 14 residues. Germline CDR1 is SGHVS and CDR2 is FQNEAQ. The CDR3 region has the DNA TGTGCCAGCAGCTCGGGACAGGTGAAAGAGACCCAGTACTTC. Translated, it gives CASSSGQVKETQYF.

This clone was picked up one time. The rearrangement uses TRBV13 and TRBJ2-2; D remains ambiguous. Germline V gene sequence: CDR1 PRHDT, CDR2 FYEKMQ (reference sequence). The V gene lost 1 base and the J gene lost 8 bases, with 2 bases spanning the gap. The CDR3 has 11 residues. CDR3 coding DNA: TGTGCCAGCAGCTTAGCGGGGGAGCTGTTTTTT. This translates into CASSLAGELFF.

V usage is TRBV11-2 and J usage is TRBJ2-7; 8 nucleotides agree with TRBD2. This CDR3 is built from 15 residues. After removal of 5 bases from V and 4 bases from J, the junction contained 10 bases not matched to a gene. The germline gives CDR1 SGHAT, CDR2 FQNNGV. The CDR3 here is CASSPYSGTQYEQYF. The DNA for the CDR3 is TGTGCCAGCAGCCCCTATAGCGGGACACAGTACGAGCAGTACTTC.

This chain links TRBV30 with TRBJ2-3; 9 bases are a match to TRBD2. V lost 5 bases and J lost 3; bases outside the gene matches: 6. This CDR3 contains 14 residues. CDR1 is GTSNPN and CDR2 is SVGIG in the germline V gene (reference sequence). Here the CDR3 DNA reads TGTGCCTGGGTTAGCGGGAGTGGGACAGATACGCAGTATTTT. Its translation: CAWVSGSGTDTQYF.

The chain has TRBV25-1 and TRBJ1-3; 9 nucleotides agree with TRBD1. J lost 3 bases, V lost 4 bases, and 1 base had no gene match. From germline, CDR1 is MGHDK and CDR2 SYGVNS. The CDR3 contains 14 residues. The CDR3 region is CASSVTGGGNTIYF. CDR3 sequence (DNA): TGTGCCAGCAGTGTGACAGGGGGTGGAAACACCATATATTTT.

The chain is built from TRBV7-2 and TRBJ2-7; TRBD1 matches at 10 bases. J lost 5 bases, V lost 1 base, and 2 bases had no gene match. Per the germline V gene, CDR1 is SGHTA and CDR2 is FQGNSA. The CDR3 runs to 14 residues. The CDR3 region is CASSLVGTGDEQYF. The DNA for the CDR3 is TGTGCCAGCAGCTTAGTAGGGACAGGGGACGAGCAGTACTTC.

V usage is TRBV28 and J usage is TRBJ2-7, with D perhaps matching TRBD2 (5 bases). This CDR3 is 12 amino acids long. CDR1 MDHEN and CDR2 SYDVKM come from the germline V gene. Trimming removed 7 bases from V and 2 bases from J, with 9 bases in between. The CDR3 region has the DNA TGTGCCAGCAATTCCGGGACCTACGAGCAGTACTTC. It codes for CASNSGTYEQYF.

The V gene is TRBV6-5, the J gene TRBJ2-7; 12 nucleotides agree with TRBD2. The CDR3 is 15 residues long. CDR1 is MNHEY, CDR2 SVGAGI, per germline. V gave up 2 bases and J gave up 5 bases; unmatched junction bases: 4. The CDR3 region has the DNA TGTGCCAGCAGTTACAGATGGACTAGCGGGAACGAGCAGTACTTC. It translates to CASSYRWTSGNEQYF.

This chain connects TRBV2 to TRBJ2-1; no firm D call. The CDR3 is made up of 11 amino acids. Trimming pared 3 bases from V and 7 bases from J, leaving 4 bases between. CDR1 and CDR2 from the germline V gene are SNHLY and FYNNEI. CDR3: CASSEYNEQFF. In DNA, the CDR3 is TGTGCCAGCAGTGAGTATAATGAGCAGTTCTTC.

V is TRBV28 and J is TRBJ2-5; D gene uncertain. The last part of the DNA fits TRBJ2-7 better; the J call may be wrong. The CDR3 runs to 13 residues. Germline CDR1 MDHEN, CDR2 SYDVKM. CDR3 in amino acids: CASRPGVPYEQYF. CDR3 DNA sequence: TGTGCCAGCCGACCGGGTGTCCCCTACGAGCAGTACTTC.

A remark on this clone: This sample also contains other DNA sequences that code for the same CDR3. V usage is TRBV19 and J usage is TRBJ2-1; TRBD2 matches at 10 bases. Unmatched junction bases numbered 2, after V lost 4 bases and J lost 2 bases. Germline values: CDR1 LNHDA, CDR2 SQIVND (reference sequence). The CDR3 extends over 15 amino acids. The CDR3 is CASSKAGGPYNEQFF. CDR3 nucleotides: TGTGCCAGTAGTAAAGCGGGAGGGCCCTACAATGAGCAGTTCTTC.

This clone was seen more than once but under ten times. This chain links TRBV28 with TRBJ2-1; 7 positions match TRBD1. Germline V lookup: CDR1 MDHEN, CDR2 SYDVKM. Trimming removed 5 bases from V and 8 bases from J; junction bases left unmatched: 9. The CDR3 is 14 residues long. In DNA, the CDR3 is TGTGCCAGCAGTCCTGGGACAGCTTGGGATGAGCAGTTCTTC. As protein: CASSPGTAWDEQFF.